The 25 T cell receptor beta chains below were found in one sample sequenced in a study of T cells in Graves' hyperthyroidism and ophthalmopathy. RNA transcripts provided the source from which TCR beta CDR3 regions were amplified. The HTBI primer set drove a first-round RT-PCR of the TCR CDR3. TCRdb reprocessed the multiplex PCR reads via MiXCR and lists one record per CDR3 protein. The sample includes more than 600,000 distinct CDR3 sequences, 16% of them seen just once. Input material: blood. Receptors were obtained from a man aged 18 to 30 with Graves' hyperthyroidism.

This chain joins TRBV4-3 and TRBJ2-3; TRBD2 might be the D (5 bases). This CDR3 spans 17 amino acids. Trimming pared 0 bases from V and 4 bases from J, leaving 17 bases between. The germline CDR1 and CDR2 sequences are LGHNA and YSLEER. The CDR3 reads CASSQEEAEAAPDTQYF. In DNA form, the CDR3 reads TGCGCCAGCAGCCAAGAGGAGGCGGAGGCGGCCCCAGATACGCAGTATTTT.

On this clonotype itself: This could be a read error, since a much larger clone is one nucleotide away. This rearrangement joins TRBV20-1 to TRBJ2-1, with D unclear. CDR1 is DFQATT and CDR2 is SNEGSKA in the germline V gene (reference sequence). This CDR3 comprises 16 residues. Trimming took off 3 bases at V and 4 bases at J, with 19 bases between the two ends. CDR3 sequence (DNA): TGCAGTGCTAGTGGCGGAGTTATCGCTTTTTACAATGAGCAGTTCTTC. It codes for CSASGGVIAFYNEQFF.

This clonotype was recorded only once. This chain joins TRBV20-1 and TRBJ1-2, with D perhaps TRBD1 (5 bases). CDR1 DFQATT and CDR2 SNEGSKA come from the germline V gene (reference sequence). V was clipped by 0 bases and J by 8 bases, with 19 bases between them. The CDR3 runs to 15 residues. For the CDR3, the DNA is TGCAGTGCTAGAGATCCGTGGGGGTCCCGGCGAGGCTACACCTTC. Translation: CSARDPWGSRRGYTF.

At least ten counts were recorded for this clonotype. This chain uses TRBV27 with TRBJ2-1; 14 bases agree with TRBD2. Germline assignment: CDR1 MNHEY and CDR2 SMNVEV (reference sequence). V was pared by 2 bases and J by 5 bases, with 8 bases of the junction left unmatched. This CDR3 region has 18 residues. The CDR3 DNA reads TGTGCCAGCAGTTTAGCGGGACTAGCGGGAGAAGGAGACAATGAGCAGTTCTTC. Translation: CASSLAGLAGEGDNEQFF.

This clonotype came up many times. The V gene is TRBV11-1, the J gene TRBJ2-4; D remains ambiguous. The CDR3 is 11 residues long. Trimming pared 3 bases from V and 5 bases from J, leaving 2 bases between. CDR1 and CDR2 from the germline V gene are SGHAT and FQDESV (reference sequence). CDR3 sequence: CASSFQNIQYF. DNA of the CDR3: TGTGCCAGCAGCTTTCAAAACATTCAGTACTTC.

This clonotype was counted at least ten times. The V and J genes are TRBV18 and TRBJ2-1; D is uncertain. CDR3 length: 14 amino acids. Per the germline V gene, CDR1 is KGHSH and CDR2 is LQKENI. Trimming removed 3 bases from V and 8 bases from J, with 14 bases in between. The CDR3 loop reads CASSPVGQSDEQFF. The CDR3 DNA sequence: TGTGCCAGCTCACCGGTAGGTCAATCGGATGAGCAGTTCTTC.

This clonotype was found many times. The chain joins TRBV20-1 to TRBJ2-3; TRBD1 aligns across 12 bases. V gave up 6 bases and J gave up 4 bases; unmatched junction bases: 2. CDR1 is DFQATT and CDR2 is SNEGSKA in the germline V gene (reference sequence). This CDR3 region has 13 residues. The DNA for the CDR3 is TGCAGTGCAAGGGACAGGGGGCCAGATACGCAGTATTTT. Translation gives CSARDRGPDTQYF.

This clonotype was seen repeatedly, ten times or more. V is TRBV29-1 and J is TRBJ2-7, with D possibly matching TRBD2 (6 bases). Germline V lookup: CDR1 SQVTM, CDR2 ANQGSEA. V shed 6 bases and J shed 5 bases, with 14 bases lying between them. The CDR3 has 12 amino acids. CDR3 sequence: CSVNVGGNEQYF. CDR3 coding DNA: TGCAGCGTCAATGTTGGAGGGAACGAGCAGTACTTC.

This clonotype was recorded at least ten times. The gene calls are TRBV28 and TRBJ2-1, with D maybe TRBD1 (5 bases). The CDR3 consists of 11 residues. Germline V gene sequence: CDR1 MDHEN, CDR2 SYDVKM. The V end was cut by 3 bases, the J end by 12 bases, with 9 bases between. Here the CDR3 DNA reads TGTGCCAGCAGTTTGGAAAGGGGGCAGTTCTTC. It translates to CASSLERGQFF.

This clonotype was found a few times. The V call is TRBV30, the J call TRBJ1-5; the D gene is possibly TRBD1 (5 bases). V lost 0 bases and J lost 7, with 16 bases in between. Germline V CDR1 and CDR2: GTSNPN, SVGIG (reference sequence). The CDR3 loop spans 15 amino acids. The CDR3 protein is CAWSVPRGHRQPQHF. CDR3 DNA sequence: TGTGCCTGGAGTGTACCCCGGGGCCACAGGCAGCCCCAGCATTTT.

This clonotype was seen only a few times. Here the CDR3 DNA reads TGTGCCAGCAGCCATTCGTCAGGAGAGACCCAGTACTTC. Translation: CASSHSSGETQYF. This rearrangement joins TRBV7-9 to TRBJ2-5, with no clear D. CDR1 SEHNR and CDR2 FQNEAQ come from the germline V gene (reference sequence). This CDR3 contains 13 residues. V was trimmed by 5 bases and J by 4 bases, leaving 11 bases between them.

V usage is TRBV15 and J usage is TRBJ2-7; TRBD2 matches at 9 bases. With V trimmed by 5 bases and J by 6 bases, 8 bases remained unmatched. CDR1 is LNHNV and CDR2 is YYDKDF in the germline V gene (reference sequence). The CDR3 extends over 14 amino acids. The CDR3 loop reads CATSGVAGAAEQYF. CDR3 DNA: TGTGCCACCAGCGGAGTAGCGGGAGCCGCCGAGCAGTACTTC.

This clonotype was found many times. The chain has TRBV28 and TRBJ2-5; a possible D gene is TRBD2 (6 bases). Per germline, CDR1 MDHEN and CDR2 SYDVKM. Between the trimmed V and J ends, which lost 10 bases and 0 bases, there was a span of 12 bases. The CDR3 is 13 residues long. CDR3 in amino acids: CATLEGYQETQYF. DNA of the CDR3: TGTGCCACCTTGGAGGGATACCAAGAGACCCAGTACTTC.

The V call is TRBV18, the J call TRBJ2-1; D gene ambiguous. There are 13 residues in the CDR3. V was clipped by 0 bases and J by 9 bases, with 9 bases between them. The germline V gene has CDR1 KGHSH and CDR2 LQKENI. The CDR3 loop is CASSPPGYSEQFF. CDR3 bases: TGTGCCAGCTCACCACCCGGGTATAGTGAGCAGTTCTTC.

The chain combines TRBV27 with TRBJ1-4; the match to TRBD1 covers 10 bases. There are 17 residues in the CDR3. Germline V gives CDR1 MNHEY, CDR2 SMNVEV (reference sequence). With V trimmed by 4 bases and J by 7 bases, 12 bases remained unmatched. Here the CDR3 DNA reads TGTGCCAGCAGTTCGCACGGGACAGGGGACGGGGGTGAAAAACTGTTTTTT. Encoded protein: CASSSHGTGDGGEKLFF.

The table lists this clonotype with many counts. The V and J genes are TRBV9 and TRBJ2-7; TRBD2 aligns across 11 bases. The CDR3 sequence is 16 residues long. J was trimmed by 7 bases and V by 3 bases; bases with no gene match: 12. The V gene's germline CDR1 is SGDLS and CDR2 YYNGEE. The chain's CDR3 is CASSAGTSGALAEQYF. CDR3 bases: TGTGCCAGCAGCGCGGGGACTAGCGGAGCCCTGGCGGAGCAGTACTTC.

This clonotype has just a few counts. This may arise from a read error, as a much more abundant clone is one base away. The CDR3 sequence is CASSPTSGTSYNEQFF. CDR3 DNA sequence: TGTGCCAGCAGTCCGACTAGCGGGACCTCCTACAATGAGCAGTTCTTC. The chain is built from TRBV6-1 and TRBJ2-1; 11 bases are a match to TRBD2. This CDR3 has 16 amino acids. The V gene end was trimmed by 5 bases and the J gene end by 0 bases; junction bases not matched to a gene: 3. CDR1 is MNHNS and CDR2 is SASEGT in the germline V gene.

This clonotype was counted many times. The chain recombines TRBV9 with TRBJ2-1; D is possibly TRBD2 (6 bases). Per germline, CDR1 SGDLS and CDR2 YYNGEE. This CDR3 region has 15 residues. The ends were cut back, 4 bases at V and 2 bases at J, with 13 bases in the middle. CDR3 sequence (DNA): TGTGCCAGCAGCTCTCGGGACTCCCCCTACAATGAGCAGTTCTTC. Amino acid sequence: CASSSRDSPYNEQFF.

This clonotype was observed many times. The J gene is TRBJ1-1, the V gene TRBV7-3; no reliable D call. This CDR3 comprises 15 residues. Germline CDR1 reads SGHTA; CDR2 reads FQGTGA. V lost 2 bases and J lost 1, with 11 bases in between. CDR3 residues: CASSLFGSPNTEAFF. CDR3 sequence (DNA): TGTGCCAGCAGCTTATTTGGCTCCCCGAACACTGAAGCTTTCTTT.

V gene TRBV6-1 combines with J gene TRBJ2-1, with 9 bases aligning to TRBD2. The J segment lost 3 bases and the V segment lost 2 bases, leaving 2 bases of the junction unmatched. The V gene's germline CDR1 is MNHNS and CDR2 SASEGT. The CDR3 spans 15 residues. The CDR3 sequence: CASSERTSVYNEQFF. CDR3 nucleotides: TGTGCCAGCAGTGAACGGACTAGCGTCTACAATGAGCAGTTCTTC.

V usage is TRBV5-5 and J usage is TRBJ2-2; 8 positions agree with TRBD2. CDR1 SGHKS and CDR2 YYEKEE come from the germline V gene (reference sequence). The CDR3 loop spans 16 amino acids. V was pared by 3 bases and J by 8 bases, with 12 bases of the junction left unmatched. This chain's CDR3 is CASSSLAGMSSGELFF. CDR3 coding DNA: TGTGCCAGCAGCTCGTTAGCGGGAATGAGTTCGGGGGAGCTGTTTTTT.

The J gene is TRBJ1-6, the V gene TRBV7-9; D is possibly TRBD1 (5 bases). Germline CDR1 is SEHNR and CDR2 is FQNEAQ (reference sequence). V was pared by 4 bases and J by 7 bases, with 11 bases between. CDR3 size: 14 residues. CDR3 in DNA: TGTGCCAGCAGCTCACGGGACCTGAATTCACCCCTCCACTTT. It specifies CASSSRDLNSPLHF.

This clonotype was seen repeatedly, ten times or more. V usage is TRBV18 and J usage is TRBJ2-5; 7 bases align to TRBD1. This CDR3 spans 14 amino acids. J lost 3 bases, V lost 3 bases, and 4 bases had no gene match. Germline loops: CDR1 KGHSH, CDR2 LQKENI. The CDR3 sequence: CASSPGQVKETQYF. The CDR3 DNA sequence: TGTGCCAGCTCACCCGGACAGGTTAAAGAGACCCAGTACTTC.

This clonotype was recorded a few times. The V and J genes are TRBV4-1 and TRBJ2-7, with no clear D. Trimming stripped 2 bases from V and 5 bases from J, with 16 bases between. Germline lookup yields CDR1 MGHRA and CDR2 YSYEKL. This CDR3 contains 15 residues. CDR3 residues: CASSQKDGSLHEQYF. The CDR3 DNA follows: TGCGCCAGCAGCCAAAAGGACGGATCCCTCCACGAGCAGTACTTC.

The table lists this clonotype with many counts. The chain joins TRBV6-1 to TRBJ2-1; perhaps TRBD2 as D (5 bases). The germline CDR1 and CDR2 sequences are MNHNS and SASEGT. V gave up 11 bases and J gave up 6 bases, with 20 bases separating them. The CDR3 totals 14 residues. Here the CDR3 DNA reads TGTGCCTCCGGTTATGGCGGAGGAGGCAATGAGCAGTTCTTC. This encodes CASGYGGGGNEQFF.